What follows describes a single TCR beta chain. The sample originates from a study of control samples from healthy donors and cancer patients. The CDR3 spans 15 residues. With 4 bases clipped from V and 7 bases from J, the junction kept 7 bases outside the gene matches. Clones were sequenced by immunoSEQ multiplex PCR, and TCRdb holds only the in-frame ones, with some missing. Of thousands of clones listed, 70% to 90% are singletons. V gene TRBV5-3 combines with J gene TRBJ2-1, with 11 bases lining up with TRBD2. TRBV5-3 is labeled an ORF, and its function is uncertain. The TCR sequence derives from a female donor with lung cancer. Specimen: formalin-fixed, paraffin-embedded tissue. CDR3 nucleotide sequence: TGTGCCAGAAGCCGAATAGCGGGAGGGGGGAATGAGCAGTTCTTC. Its protein is CARSRIAGGGNEQFF.